A selection of T cell receptor beta chains follows, all from one sample in a study of metastatic and nonmetastatic thyroid tumors. TCRdb re-called the PCR reads through MiXCR. The sample consists of almost 85,000 clones, 12% of them appearing once. Sequencing was carried out using tumor tissue. The receptors stem from a female donor with papillary thyroid cancer or a benign thyroid nodule (not recorded which). Some clones in this sample may be carry-over from other donors' samples. The CDR3 runs from the conserved cysteine through the conserved F or W. The order of the fields is V gene, J gene, CDR3 length, CDR3 protein.

V gene: TRBV20-1
J gene: TRBJ2-3
CDR3 length: 14
CDR3 protein: CGPRGAVFTDTQYF

V gene: TRBV20-1
J gene: TRBJ2-7
CDR3 length: 12
CDR3 protein: CSVQESSYEQYF

V gene: TRBV11-3
J gene: TRBJ2-7
CDR3 length: 11
CDR3 protein: CASSSAIEQYF

V gene: TRBV12-3/TRBV12-4
J gene: TRBJ2-7
CDR3 length: 20
CDR3 protein: CASSLGRGGTLPSPFYEQYF

V gene: TRBV6-1
J gene: TRBJ1-2
CDR3 length: 13
CDR3 protein: CASSSGAPGGYTF

V gene: TRBV3-1
J gene: TRBJ2-5
CDR3 length: 13
CDR3 protein: CASGTPFQETQYF

V gene: TRBV15
J gene: TRBJ2-7
CDR3 length: 12
CDR3 protein: CATSRDRSKQYF

V gene: TRBV20-1
J gene: TRBJ1-1
CDR3 length: 11
CDR3 protein: CSAQGNTEAFF

V gene: TRBV18
J gene: TRBJ1-1
CDR3 length: 13
CDR3 protein: CASSPRAGQEAFF

V gene: TRBV6-1
J gene: TRBJ1-5
CDR3 length: 13
CDR3 protein: CASSRTGNQPQHF

V gene: TRBV4-2
J gene: TRBJ2-3
CDR3 length: 16
CDR3 protein: CASSLLSGGYTDTQYF

V gene: TRBV24-1
J gene: TRBJ2-1
CDR3 length: 18
CDR3 protein: CATSTTITSGRSYNEQFF

V gene: TRBV6-2/TRBV6-3
J gene: TRBJ2-1
CDR3 length: 15
CDR3 protein: CASSYGLGTSIEQFF

V gene: TRBV2
J gene: TRBJ1-5
CDR3 length: 14
CDR3 protein: CASSDASPSQPQHF

V gene: TRBV5-1
J gene: TRBJ1-1
CDR3 length: 14
CDR3 protein: CASRDSQGSTEAFF

V gene: TRBV30
J gene: TRBJ2-2
CDR3 length: 16
CDR3 protein: CAWSTAGTGNTGELFF

V gene: TRBV5-1
J gene: TRBJ2-2
CDR3 length: 14
CDR3 protein: CASSLAVETGELFF

V gene: TRBV12-3/TRBV12-4
J gene: TRBJ2-5
CDR3 length: 15
CDR3 protein: CASRHTDGPQETQYF

V gene: TRBV2
J gene: TRBJ2-1
CDR3 length: 15
CDR3 protein: CASSNSGRASNEQFF

V gene: TRBV6-2/TRBV6-3
J gene: TRBJ1-2
CDR3 length: 16
CDR3 protein: CASSYRLFWQNYGYTF

V gene: TRBV29-1
J gene: TRBJ2-1
CDR3 length: 15
CDR3 protein: CSVETQREWYNEQFF

V gene: TRBV20-1
J gene: TRBJ2-7
CDR3 length: 16
CDR3 protein: CSARVVETGGRYEQYF

V gene: TRBV7-6
J gene: TRBJ2-7
CDR3 length: 14
CDR3 protein: CASSLDSGGYEQYF

V gene: TRBV20-1
J gene: TRBJ2-5
CDR3 length: 13
CDR3 protein: CSAYTQGWKTQYF

V gene: TRBV2
J gene: TRBJ2-7
CDR3 length: 14
CDR3 protein: CASSESGAAYEQYF

V gene: TRBV5-1
J gene: TRBJ2-3
CDR3 length: 13
CDR3 protein: CASSSAHLDTQYF

V gene: TRBV29-1
J gene: TRBJ1-5
CDR3 length: 14
CDR3 protein: CSAIGEGANQPQHF

V gene: TRBV20-1
J gene: TRBJ2-7
CDR3 length: 12
CDR3 protein: CSASDYSYEQYF

V gene: TRBV5-4
J gene: TRBJ2-2
CDR3 length: 17
CDR3 protein: CASSSEQGAVNTGELFF

V gene: TRBV6-1
J gene: TRBJ2-3
CDR3 length: 15
CDR3 protein: CASSSGTGDTDTQYF

V gene: TRBV28
J gene: TRBJ2-5
CDR3 length: 15
CDR3 protein: CASREYRDPRETRYF

V gene: TRBV4-1
J gene: TRBJ2-3
CDR3 length: 14
CDR3 protein: CASSQVFTGDTQYF

V gene: TRBV9
J gene: TRBJ2-7
CDR3 length: 16
CDR3 protein: CASSPGTSGSFYEQYF

V gene: TRBV6-1
J gene: TRBJ1-1
CDR3 length: 17
CDR3 protein: CASSEGAMGYMNTEAFF

V gene: TRBV20-1
J gene: TRBJ2-5
CDR3 length: 14
CDR3 protein: CSSGAGGPLETQYF

V gene: TRBV24-1
J gene: TRBJ2-1
CDR3 length: 18
CDR3 protein: CATSDGGLAGGTYNEQFF

V gene: TRBV6-1
J gene: TRBJ1-2
CDR3 length: 12
CDR3 protein: CASREGGYGYTF

V gene: TRBV12-5
J gene: TRBJ1-2
CDR3 length: 15
CDR3 protein: CASGDGREGKDGYTF

V gene: TRBV7-2
J gene: TRBJ1-6
CDR3 length: 14
CDR3 protein: CASSQWDRVFTLHF

V gene: TRBV12-3/TRBV12-4
J gene: TRBJ2-7
CDR3 length: 13
CDR3 protein: CVSSLVQGDERYF

V gene: TRBV4-1
J gene: TRBJ2-7
CDR3 length: 14
CDR3 protein: CASSQPGGYYEQYF

V gene: TRBV11-2
J gene: TRBJ1-2
CDR3 length: 17
CDR3 protein: CASSPRGGGIANYGYTF

V gene: TRBV5-6
J gene: TRBJ1-6
CDR3 length: 15
CDR3 protein: CASSLKQGYNSPLHF

V gene: TRBV18
J gene: TRBJ1-1
CDR3 length: 12
CDR3 protein: CASSPRQGIAFF

V gene: TRBV12-5
J gene: TRBJ2-1
CDR3 length: 15
CDR3 protein: CASVSNRWSYNEQFF

V gene: TRBV7-6
J gene: TRBJ2-7
CDR3 length: 8
CDR3 protein: CASSLFGF

V gene: TRBV7-2
J gene: TRBJ2-7
CDR3 length: 14
CDR3 protein: CASSLPGAIYEQYF

V gene: TRBV11-3
J gene: TRBJ2-7
CDR3 length: 15
CDR3 protein: CASSLEWTESYYQYF

V gene: TRBV11-2
J gene: TRBJ2-7
CDR3 length: 16
CDR3 protein: CASIPLAGWPVREQYF